This T cell receptor (beta chain) was recovered during a study of regulatory T cells in long-lasting Graves disease. Study-wide points: The study found lower TCR diversity in persistent Graves' patients than in newly diagnosed ones.

According to the study, TCR beta libraries were built with iRepertoire HTBI primers and CDR3-region Arm-PCR. Each CDR3 protein gets one entry after TCRdb re-called the multiplex PCR reads with MiXCR. Of about 330,000 distinct CDR3 sequences in the sample, 15% to 20% were seen once. Deletions cut 5 bases from V and 5 bases from J, with 9 bases between. Germline assignment: CDR1 GTSNPN and CDR2 SVGIG (reference sequence). The CDR3 runs 12 residues. Time point denoted: newly diagnosed GD, antithyroid drugs for less than 3 months. TCR sequences were obtained from RNA taken from PBMCs. This clonotype showed up many times. Its specificity is not known. The same data also went into a second study, on T cells in Graves' hyperthyroidism and ophthalmopathy.

The material was peripheral blood mononuclear cells (PBMCs), obtained at new diagnosis, from a patient treated with antithyroid drugs. The genes are TRBV30 and TRBJ1-4; D not resolved. The receptor comes from a young woman with Graves disease. CDR3 sequence reads: CAWEDGNEKLFF. CDR3 sequence (DNA): TGTGCCTGGGAGGACGGGAATGAAAAACTGTTTTTT. Variable domain in full (rest from reference TRBV30 and TRBJ1-4): SQTIHQWPATLVQPVGSPLSLECTVEGTSNPNLYWYRQAAGRGLQLLFYSVGIGQISSEVPQNLSASRPQDRQFILSSKKLLLSDSGFYLCAWEDGNEKLFFGSGTQLSVL.